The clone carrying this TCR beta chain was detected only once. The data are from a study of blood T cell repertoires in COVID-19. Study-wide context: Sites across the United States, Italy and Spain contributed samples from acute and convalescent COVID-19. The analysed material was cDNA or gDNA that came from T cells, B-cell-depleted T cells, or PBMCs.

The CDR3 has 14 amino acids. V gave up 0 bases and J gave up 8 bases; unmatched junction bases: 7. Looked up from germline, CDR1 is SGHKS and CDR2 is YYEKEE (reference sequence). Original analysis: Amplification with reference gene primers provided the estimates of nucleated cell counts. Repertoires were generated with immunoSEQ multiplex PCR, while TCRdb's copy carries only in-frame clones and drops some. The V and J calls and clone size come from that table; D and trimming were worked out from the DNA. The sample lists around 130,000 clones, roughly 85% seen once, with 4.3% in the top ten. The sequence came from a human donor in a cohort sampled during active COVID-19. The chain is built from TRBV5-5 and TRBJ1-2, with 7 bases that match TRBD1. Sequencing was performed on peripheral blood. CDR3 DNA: TGTGCCAGCAGCTTGGAGGACAGGCTTAGCGGCTACACCTTC. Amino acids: CASSLEDRLSGYTF.